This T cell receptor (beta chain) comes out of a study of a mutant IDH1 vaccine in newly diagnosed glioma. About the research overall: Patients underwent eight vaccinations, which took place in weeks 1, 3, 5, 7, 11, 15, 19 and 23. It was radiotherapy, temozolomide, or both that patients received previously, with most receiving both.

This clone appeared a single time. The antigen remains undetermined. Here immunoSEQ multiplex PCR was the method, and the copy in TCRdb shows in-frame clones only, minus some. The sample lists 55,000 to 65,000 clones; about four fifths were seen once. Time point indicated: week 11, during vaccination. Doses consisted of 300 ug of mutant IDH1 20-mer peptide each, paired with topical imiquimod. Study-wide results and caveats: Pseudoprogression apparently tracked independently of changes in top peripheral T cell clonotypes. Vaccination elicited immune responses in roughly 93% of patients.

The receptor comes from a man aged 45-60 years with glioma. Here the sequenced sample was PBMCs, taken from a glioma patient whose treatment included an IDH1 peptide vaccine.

The CDR3 DNA is TGCGCCAGCAGCCAAGGGGGTAAGGTCAACAATGAGCAGTTCTTC. Its translation is CASSQGGKVNNEQFF. The chain couples TRBV4-3 to TRBJ2-1; D gene uncertain. The CDR3 sequence is 15 residues long. Trimming pared 1 base from V and 5 bases from J, leaving 12 bases between. The germline V gene encodes CDR1 LGHNA and CDR2 YSLEER.